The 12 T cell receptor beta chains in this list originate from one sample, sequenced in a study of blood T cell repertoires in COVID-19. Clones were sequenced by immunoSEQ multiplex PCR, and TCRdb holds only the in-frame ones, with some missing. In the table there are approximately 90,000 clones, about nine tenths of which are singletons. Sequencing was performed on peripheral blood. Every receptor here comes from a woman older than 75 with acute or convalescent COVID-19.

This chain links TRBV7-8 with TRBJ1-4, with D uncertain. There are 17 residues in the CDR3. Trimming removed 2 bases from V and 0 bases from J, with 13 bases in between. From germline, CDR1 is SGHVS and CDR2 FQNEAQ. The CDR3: CASSLRGPLATNEKLFF. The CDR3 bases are TGTGCCAGCAGCTTACGTGGGCCCTTAGCAACTAATGAAAAACTGTTTTTT.

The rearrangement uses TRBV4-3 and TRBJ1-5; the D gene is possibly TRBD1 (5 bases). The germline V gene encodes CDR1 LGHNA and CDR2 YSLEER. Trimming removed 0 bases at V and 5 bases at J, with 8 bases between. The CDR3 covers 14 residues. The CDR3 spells CASSQESGYQPQHF. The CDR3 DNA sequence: TGCGCCAGCAGCCAAGAGTCAGGGTATCAGCCCCAGCATTTT.

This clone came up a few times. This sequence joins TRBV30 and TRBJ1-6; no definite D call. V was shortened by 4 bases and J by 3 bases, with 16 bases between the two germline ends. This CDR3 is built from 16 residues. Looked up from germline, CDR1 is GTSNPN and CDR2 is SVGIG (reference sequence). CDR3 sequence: CAWTIPRRDYNSPLHF. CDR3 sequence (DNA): TGTGCCTGGACAATCCCCCGCCGGGACTATAATTCACCCCTCCACTTT.

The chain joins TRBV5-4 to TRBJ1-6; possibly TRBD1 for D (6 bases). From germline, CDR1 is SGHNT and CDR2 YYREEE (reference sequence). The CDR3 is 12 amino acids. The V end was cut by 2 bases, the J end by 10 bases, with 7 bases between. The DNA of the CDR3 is TGTGCCAGCAGCTTCAGGGGCTCACCCCTCCACTTT. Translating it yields CASSFRGSPLHF.

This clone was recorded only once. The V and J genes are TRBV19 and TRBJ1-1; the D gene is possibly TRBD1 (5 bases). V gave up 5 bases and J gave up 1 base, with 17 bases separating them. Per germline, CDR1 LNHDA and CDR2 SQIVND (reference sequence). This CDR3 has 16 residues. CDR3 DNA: TGTGCCAGTAGTCTCCTGGGTCCTACAGGGAACACTGAAGCTTTCTTT. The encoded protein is CASSLLGPTGNTEAFF.

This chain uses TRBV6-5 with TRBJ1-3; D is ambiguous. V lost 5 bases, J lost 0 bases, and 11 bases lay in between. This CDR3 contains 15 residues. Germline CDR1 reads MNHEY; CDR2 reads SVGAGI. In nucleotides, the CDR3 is TGTGCCAGCAGTCCGGCGGGCTCCTCTGGAAACACCATATATTTT. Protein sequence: CASSPAGSSGNTIYF.

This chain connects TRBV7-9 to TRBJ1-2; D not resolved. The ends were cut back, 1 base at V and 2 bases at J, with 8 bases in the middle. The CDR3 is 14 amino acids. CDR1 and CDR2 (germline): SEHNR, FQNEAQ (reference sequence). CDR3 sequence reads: CASSLVGGNYGYTF. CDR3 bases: TGTGCCAGCAGCTTAGTAGGAGGGAACTATGGCTACACCTTC.

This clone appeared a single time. Written as DNA, the CDR3 is TGTGCCAGTAACCAGCGGGAGACCACTGAAGCTTTCTTT. Amino acids: CASNQRETTEAFF. The V call is TRBV19, the J call TRBJ1-1; no clear D gene. Per the germline V gene, CDR1 is LNHDA and CDR2 is SQIVND (reference sequence). The CDR3 is made up of 13 amino acids. V was cut by 7 bases and J by 4 bases, with 13 bases left in between. The full variable domain, with the rest looked up from reference TRBV19 and TRBJ1-1, is DGGITQSPKYLFRKEGQNVTLSCEQNLNHDAMYWYRQDPGQGLRLIYYSQIVNDFQKGDIAEGYSVSREKKESFPLTVTSAQKNPTAFYLCASNQRETTEAFFGQGTRLTVV.

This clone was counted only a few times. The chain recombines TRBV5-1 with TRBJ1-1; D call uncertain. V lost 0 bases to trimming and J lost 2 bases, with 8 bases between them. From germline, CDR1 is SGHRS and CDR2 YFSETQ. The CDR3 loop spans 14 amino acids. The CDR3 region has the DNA TGCGCCAGCAGCTTGGGAATCGGTAACACTGAAGCTTTCTTT. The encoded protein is CASSLGIGNTEAFF. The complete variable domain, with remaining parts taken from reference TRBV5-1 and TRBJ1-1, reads KAGVTQTPRYLIKTRGQQVTLSCSPISGHRSVSWYQQTPGQGLQFLFEYFSETQRNKGNFPGRFSGRQFSNSRSEMNVSTLELGDSALYLCASSLGIGNTEAFFGQGTRLTVV.

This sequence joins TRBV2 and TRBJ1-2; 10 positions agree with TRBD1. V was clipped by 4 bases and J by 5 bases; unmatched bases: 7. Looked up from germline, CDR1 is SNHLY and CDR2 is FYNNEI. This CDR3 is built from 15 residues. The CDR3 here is CASSASGTGAYGYTF. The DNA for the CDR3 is TGTGCCAGCAGTGCCTCCGGGACAGGGGCTTATGGCTACACCTTC. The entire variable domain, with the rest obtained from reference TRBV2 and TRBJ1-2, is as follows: EPEVTQTPSHQVTQMGQEVILRCVPISNHLYFYWYRQILGQKVEFLVSFYNNEISEKSEIFDDQFSVERPDGSNFTLKIRSTKLEDSAMYFCASSASGTGAYGYTFGSGTRLTVV.

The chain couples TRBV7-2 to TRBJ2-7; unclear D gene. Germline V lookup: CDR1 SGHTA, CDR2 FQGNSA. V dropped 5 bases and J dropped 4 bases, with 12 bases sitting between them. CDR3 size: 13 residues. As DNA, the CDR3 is TGTGCCAGCAGCCTCCGAACTAAGTACGAGCAGTACTTC. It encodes CASSLRTKYEQYF.

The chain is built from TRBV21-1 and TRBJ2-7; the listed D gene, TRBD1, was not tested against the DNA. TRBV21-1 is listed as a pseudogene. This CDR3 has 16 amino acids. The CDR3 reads CASSKGGGTVPYEQYF. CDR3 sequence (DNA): TGTGCCAGCAGCAAAGGGGGCGGGACAGTCCCCTACGAGCAGTACTTC.